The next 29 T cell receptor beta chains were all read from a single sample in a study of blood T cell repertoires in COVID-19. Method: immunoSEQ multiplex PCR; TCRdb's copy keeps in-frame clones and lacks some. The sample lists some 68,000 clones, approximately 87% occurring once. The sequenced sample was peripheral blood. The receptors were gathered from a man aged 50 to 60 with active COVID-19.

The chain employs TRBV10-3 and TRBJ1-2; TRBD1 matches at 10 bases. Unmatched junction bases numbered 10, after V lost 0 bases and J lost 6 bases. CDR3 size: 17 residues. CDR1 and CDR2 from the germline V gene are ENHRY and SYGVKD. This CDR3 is CAISESKPGQGGNGYTF. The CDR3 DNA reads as TGTGCCATCAGTGAGTCGAAGCCCGGACAGGGGGGAAATGGCTACACCTTC.

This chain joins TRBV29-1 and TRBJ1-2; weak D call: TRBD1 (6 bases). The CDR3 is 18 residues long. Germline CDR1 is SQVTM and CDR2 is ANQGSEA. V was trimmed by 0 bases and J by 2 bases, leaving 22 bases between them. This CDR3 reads CSVEDRGGARGWNYGYTF. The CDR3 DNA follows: TGCAGCGTTGAAGATCGCGGGGGGGCCAGGGGTTGGAACTATGGCTACACCTTC. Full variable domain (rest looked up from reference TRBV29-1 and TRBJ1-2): SAVISQKPSRDICQRGTSLTIQCQVDSQVTMMFWYRQQPGQSLTLIATANQGSEATYESGFVIDKFPISRPNLTFSTLTVSNMSPEDSSIYLCSVEDRGGARGWNYGYTFGSGTRLTVV.

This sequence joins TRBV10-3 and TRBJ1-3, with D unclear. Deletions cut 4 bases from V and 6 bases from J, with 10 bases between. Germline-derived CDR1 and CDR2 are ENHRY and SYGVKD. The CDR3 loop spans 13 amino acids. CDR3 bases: TGTGCCATCAGTGGCCCCCTAACAAACACCATATATTTT. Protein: CAISGPLTNTIYF.

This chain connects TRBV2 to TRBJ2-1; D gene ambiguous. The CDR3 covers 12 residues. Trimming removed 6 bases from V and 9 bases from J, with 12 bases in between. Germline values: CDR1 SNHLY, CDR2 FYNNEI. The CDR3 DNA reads TGTGCCAGCAGCGAGAATTTTTCTGAGCAGTTCTTC. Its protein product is CASSENFSEQFF. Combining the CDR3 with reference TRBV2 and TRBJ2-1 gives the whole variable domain EPEVTQTPSHQVTQMGQEVILRCVPISNHLYFYWYRQILGQKVEFLVSFYNNEISEKSEIFDDQFSVERPDGSNFTLKIRSTKLEDSAMYFCASSENFSEQFFGPGTRLTVL.

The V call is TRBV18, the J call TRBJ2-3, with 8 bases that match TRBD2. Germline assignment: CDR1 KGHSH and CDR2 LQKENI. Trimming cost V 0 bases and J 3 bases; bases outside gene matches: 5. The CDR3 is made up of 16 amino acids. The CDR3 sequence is CASSPPGTSRTDTQYF. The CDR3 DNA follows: TGTGCCAGCTCACCACCGGGGACTAGTCGGACAGATACGCAGTATTTT.

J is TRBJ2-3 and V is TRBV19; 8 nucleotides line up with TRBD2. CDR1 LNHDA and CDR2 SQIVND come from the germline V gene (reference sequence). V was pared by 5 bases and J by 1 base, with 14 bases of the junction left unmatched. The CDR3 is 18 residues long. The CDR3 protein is CASSPPGLRAGGTDTQYF. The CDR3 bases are TGTGCCAGTAGTCCCCCGGGCCTGCGAGCGGGAGGCACAGATACGCAGTATTTT.

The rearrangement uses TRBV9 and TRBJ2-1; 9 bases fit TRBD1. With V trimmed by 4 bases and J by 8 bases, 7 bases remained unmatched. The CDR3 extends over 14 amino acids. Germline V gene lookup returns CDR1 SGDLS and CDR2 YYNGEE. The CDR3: CASSSGQGEDEQFF. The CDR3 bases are TGTGCCAGCAGCTCGGGACAGGGAGAGGATGAGCAGTTCTTC.

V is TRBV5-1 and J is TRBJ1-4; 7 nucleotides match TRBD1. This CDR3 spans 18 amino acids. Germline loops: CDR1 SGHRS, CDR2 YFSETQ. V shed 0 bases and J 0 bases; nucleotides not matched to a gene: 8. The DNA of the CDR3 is TGCGCCAGCAGCTTGGCCGGGACAGACGCTTCAACTAATGAAAAACTGTTTTTT. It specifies CASSLAGTDASTNEKLFF.

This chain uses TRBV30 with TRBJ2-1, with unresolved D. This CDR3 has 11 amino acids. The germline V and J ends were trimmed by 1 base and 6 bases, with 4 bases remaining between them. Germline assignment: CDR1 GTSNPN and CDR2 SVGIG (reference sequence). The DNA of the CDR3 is TGTGCCTGGAGTGACACCAATGAGCAGTTCTTC. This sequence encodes CAWSDTNEQFF.

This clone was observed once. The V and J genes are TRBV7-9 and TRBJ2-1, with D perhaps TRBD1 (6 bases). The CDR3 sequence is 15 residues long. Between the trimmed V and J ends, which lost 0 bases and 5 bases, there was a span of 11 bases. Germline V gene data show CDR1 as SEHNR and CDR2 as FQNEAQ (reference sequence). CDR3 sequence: CASSLAVNRDNEQFF. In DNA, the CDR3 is TGTGCCAGCAGCTTAGCAGTAAACAGGGACAATGAGCAGTTCTTC.

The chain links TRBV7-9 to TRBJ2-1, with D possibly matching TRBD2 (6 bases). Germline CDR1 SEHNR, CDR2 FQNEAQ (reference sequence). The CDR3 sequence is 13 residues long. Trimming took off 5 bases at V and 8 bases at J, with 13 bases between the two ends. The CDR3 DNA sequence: TGTGCCAGCAGCCTGACTAGTCCTCATGAGCAGTTCTTC. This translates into CASSLTSPHEQFF.

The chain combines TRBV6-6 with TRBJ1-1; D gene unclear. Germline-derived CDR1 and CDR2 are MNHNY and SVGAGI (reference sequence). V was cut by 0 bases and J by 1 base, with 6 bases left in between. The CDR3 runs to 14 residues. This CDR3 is CASSYSEGNTEAFF. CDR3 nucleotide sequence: TGTGCCAGCAGTTACTCAGAGGGGAACACTGAAGCTTTCTTT.

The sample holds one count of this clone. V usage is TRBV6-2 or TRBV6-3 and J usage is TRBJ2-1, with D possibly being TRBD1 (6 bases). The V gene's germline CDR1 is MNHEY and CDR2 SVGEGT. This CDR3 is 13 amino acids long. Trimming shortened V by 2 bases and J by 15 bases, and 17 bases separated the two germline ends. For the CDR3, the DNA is TGTGCCAGCAGTTACGGCAATGACAGGCTAATGTTCTTC. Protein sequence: CASSYGNDRLMFF.

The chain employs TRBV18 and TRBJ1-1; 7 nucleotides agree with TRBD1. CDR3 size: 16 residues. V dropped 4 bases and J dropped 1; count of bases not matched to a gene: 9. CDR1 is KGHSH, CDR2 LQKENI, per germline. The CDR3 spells CASSLATGSGNTEAFF. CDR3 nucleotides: TGTGCCAGCTCACTCGCGACAGGGTCGGGGAACACTGAAGCTTTCTTT. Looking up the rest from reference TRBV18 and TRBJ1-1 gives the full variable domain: NAGVMQNPRHLVRRRGQEARLRCSPMKGHSHVYWYRQLPEEGLKFMVYLQKENIIDESGMPKERFSAEFPKEGPSILRIQQVVRGDSAAYFCASSLATGSGNTEAFFGQGTRLTVV.

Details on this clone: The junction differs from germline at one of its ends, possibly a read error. DNA of the CDR3: TGTGCCAGCAGATTAGAGACGAGACACCCATACAATGAGCAGTTCTTC. The encoded protein is CASRLETRHPYNEQFF. J is TRBJ2-1 and V is TRBV7-2; no clear D gene. This CDR3 has 16 residues. The germline V gene has CDR1 SGHTA and CDR2 FQGNSA. The whole variable domain, remainder taken from reference TRBV7-2 and TRBJ2-1, is GAGVSQSPSNKVTEKGKDVELRCDPISGHTALYWYRQSLGQGLEFLIYFQGNSAPDKSGLPSDRFSAERTGGSVSTLTIQRTQQEDSAVYLCASRLETRHPYNEQFFGPGTRLTVL.

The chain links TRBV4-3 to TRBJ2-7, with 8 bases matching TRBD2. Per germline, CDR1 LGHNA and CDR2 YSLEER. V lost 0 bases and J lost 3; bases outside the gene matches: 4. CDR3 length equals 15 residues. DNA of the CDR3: TGCGCCAGCAGCCAAGACGGGCTAGCGGGCTACGAGCAGTACTTC. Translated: CASSQDGLAGYEQYF.

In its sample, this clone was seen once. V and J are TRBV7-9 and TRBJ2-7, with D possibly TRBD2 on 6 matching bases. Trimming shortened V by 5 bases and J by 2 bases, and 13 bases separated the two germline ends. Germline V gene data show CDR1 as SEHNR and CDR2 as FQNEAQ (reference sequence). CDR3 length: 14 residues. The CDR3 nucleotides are TGTGCCAGCAGCCTTCCTGGCGGGGCCTACGAGCAGTACTTC. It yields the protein CASSLPGGAYEQYF.

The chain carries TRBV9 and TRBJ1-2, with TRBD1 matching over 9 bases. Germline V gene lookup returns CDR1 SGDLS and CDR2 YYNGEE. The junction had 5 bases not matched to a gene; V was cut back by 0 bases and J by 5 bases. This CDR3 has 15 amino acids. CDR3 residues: CASSVDIGTGYGYTF. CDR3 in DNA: TGTGCCAGCAGCGTAGATATTGGGACAGGGTATGGCTACACCTTC.

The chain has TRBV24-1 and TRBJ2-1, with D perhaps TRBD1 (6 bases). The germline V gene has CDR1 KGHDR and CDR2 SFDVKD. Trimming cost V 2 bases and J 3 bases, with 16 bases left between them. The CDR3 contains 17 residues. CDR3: CATSDSHSGTRYNEQFF. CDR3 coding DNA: TGTGCCACCAGTGATTCTCATTCCGGGACACGCTACAATGAGCAGTTCTTC.

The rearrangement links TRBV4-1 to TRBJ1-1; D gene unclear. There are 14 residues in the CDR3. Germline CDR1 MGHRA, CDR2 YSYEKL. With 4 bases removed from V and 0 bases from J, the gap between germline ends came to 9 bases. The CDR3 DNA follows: TGCGCCAGCAGCCCGCGGGCGGTGAACACTGAAGCTTTCTTT. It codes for CASSPRAVNTEAFF.

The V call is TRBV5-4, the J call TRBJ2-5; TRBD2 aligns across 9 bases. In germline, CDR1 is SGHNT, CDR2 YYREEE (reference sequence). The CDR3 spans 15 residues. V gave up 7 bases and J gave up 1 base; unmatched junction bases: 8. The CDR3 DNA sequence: TGTGCCAGCGGAAAGACTAGCGGCCCCCAAGAGACCCAGTACTTC. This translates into CASGKTSGPQETQYF.

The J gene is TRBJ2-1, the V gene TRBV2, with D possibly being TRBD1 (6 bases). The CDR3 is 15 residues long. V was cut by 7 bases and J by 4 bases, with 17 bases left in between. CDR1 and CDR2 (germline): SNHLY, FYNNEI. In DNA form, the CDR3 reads TGTGCCAGCATATCAACACAGGGTACATACAATGAGCAGTTCTTC. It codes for CASISTQGTYNEQFF.

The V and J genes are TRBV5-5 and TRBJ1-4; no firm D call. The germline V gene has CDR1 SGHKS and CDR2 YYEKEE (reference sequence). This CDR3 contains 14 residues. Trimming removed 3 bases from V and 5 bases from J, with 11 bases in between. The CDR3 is CASSYEPRNEKLFF. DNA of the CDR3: TGTGCCAGCAGCTATGAGCCGAGGAATGAAAAACTGTTTTTT.

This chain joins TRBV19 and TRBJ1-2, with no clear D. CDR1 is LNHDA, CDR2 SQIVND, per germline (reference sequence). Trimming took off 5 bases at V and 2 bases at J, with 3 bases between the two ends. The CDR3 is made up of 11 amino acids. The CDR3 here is CASSLNYGYTF. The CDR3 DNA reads TGTGCCAGTAGTCTGAACTATGGCTACACCTTC.

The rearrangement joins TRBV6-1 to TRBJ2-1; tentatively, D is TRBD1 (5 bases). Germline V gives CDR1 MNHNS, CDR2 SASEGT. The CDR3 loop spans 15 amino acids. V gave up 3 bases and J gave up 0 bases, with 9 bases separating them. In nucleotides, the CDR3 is TGTGCCAGCAGTGAGGACATGAGCTCCTACAATGAGCAGTTCTTC. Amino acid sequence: CASSEDMSSYNEQFF.

The CDR3 DNA follows: TGCGCCAGCAGTGAGCGCAGGGTGCACGGGGAGCTGTTTTTT. Protein sequence: CASSERRVHGELFF. This chain links TRBV10-1 with TRBJ2-2, with D maybe TRBD1 (5 bases). The germline V gene encodes CDR1 WNHNN and CDR2 SYGVQD (reference sequence). V was shortened by 2 bases and J by 7 bases, with 11 bases between the two germline ends. The CDR3 extends over 14 amino acids.

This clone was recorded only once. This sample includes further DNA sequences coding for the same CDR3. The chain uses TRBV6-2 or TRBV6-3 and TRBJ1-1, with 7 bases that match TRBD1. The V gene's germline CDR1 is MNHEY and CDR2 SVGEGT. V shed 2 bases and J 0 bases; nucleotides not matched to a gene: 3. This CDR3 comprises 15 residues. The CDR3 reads CASSYGGTVNTEAFF. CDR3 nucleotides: TGTGCCAGCAGTTACGGAGGGACAGTGAACACTGAAGCTTTCTTT.

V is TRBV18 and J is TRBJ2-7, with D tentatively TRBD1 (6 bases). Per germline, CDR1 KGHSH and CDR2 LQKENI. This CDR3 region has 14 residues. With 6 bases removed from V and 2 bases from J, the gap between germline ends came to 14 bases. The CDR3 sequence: CASSLRDNAYEQYF. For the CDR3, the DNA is TGTGCCAGCTCTCTCCGGGACAACGCCTACGAGCAGTACTTC.

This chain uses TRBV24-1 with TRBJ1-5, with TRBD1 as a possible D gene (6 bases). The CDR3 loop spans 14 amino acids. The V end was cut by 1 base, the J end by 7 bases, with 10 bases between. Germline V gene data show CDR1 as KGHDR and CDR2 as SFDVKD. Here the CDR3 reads CATSDFQGFQPQHF. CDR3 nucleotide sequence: TGTGCCACCAGTGATTTTCAGGGGTTCCAGCCCCAGCATTTT.